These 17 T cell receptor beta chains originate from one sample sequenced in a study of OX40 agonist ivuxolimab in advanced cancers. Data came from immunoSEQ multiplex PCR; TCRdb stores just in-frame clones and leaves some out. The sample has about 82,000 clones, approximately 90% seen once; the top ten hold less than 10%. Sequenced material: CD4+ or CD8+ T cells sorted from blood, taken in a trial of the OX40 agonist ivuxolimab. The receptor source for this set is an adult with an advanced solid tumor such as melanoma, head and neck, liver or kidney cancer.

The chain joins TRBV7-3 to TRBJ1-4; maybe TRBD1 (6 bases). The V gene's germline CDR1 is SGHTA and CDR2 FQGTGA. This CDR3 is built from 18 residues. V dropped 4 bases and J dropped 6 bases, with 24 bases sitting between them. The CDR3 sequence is CASSSDFLGTRGDEKLFF. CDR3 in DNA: TGTGCCAGCAGCTCTGACTTCCTCGGGACACGCGGAGATGAAAAACTGTTTTTT. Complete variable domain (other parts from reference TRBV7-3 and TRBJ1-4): GAGVSQTPSNKVTEKGKYVELRCDPISGHTALYWYRQSLGQGPEFLIYFQGTGAADDSGLPNDRFFAVRPEGSVSTLKIQRTERGDSAVYLCASSSDFLGTRGDEKLFFGSGTQLSVL.

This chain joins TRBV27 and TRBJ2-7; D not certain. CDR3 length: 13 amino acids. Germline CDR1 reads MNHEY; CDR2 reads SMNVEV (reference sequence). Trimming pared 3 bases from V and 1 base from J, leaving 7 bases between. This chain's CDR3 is CASSFADSYEQYF. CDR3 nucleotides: TGTGCCAGCAGTTTTGCGGATTCCTACGAGCAGTACTTC.

CDR3 nucleotide sequence: TGTGCCAGCAGTTTATTGGGGGGGAGCGGCACCGGGGAGCTGTTTTTT. Translation gives CASSLLGGSGTGELFF. The chain uses TRBV27 and TRBJ2-2; 7 bases are a match to TRBD2. The J segment lost 4 bases and the V segment lost 1 base, leaving 6 bases of the junction unmatched. The CDR3 has 16 amino acids. Germline V gene sequence: CDR1 MNHEY, CDR2 SMNVEV (reference sequence).

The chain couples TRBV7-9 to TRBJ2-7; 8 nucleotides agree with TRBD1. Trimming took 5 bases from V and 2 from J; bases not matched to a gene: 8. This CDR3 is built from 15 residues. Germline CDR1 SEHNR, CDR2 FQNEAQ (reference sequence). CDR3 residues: CASSLQPGQAYEQYF. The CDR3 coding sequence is TGTGCCAGCAGCCTTCAACCGGGACAGGCCTACGAGCAGTACTTC.

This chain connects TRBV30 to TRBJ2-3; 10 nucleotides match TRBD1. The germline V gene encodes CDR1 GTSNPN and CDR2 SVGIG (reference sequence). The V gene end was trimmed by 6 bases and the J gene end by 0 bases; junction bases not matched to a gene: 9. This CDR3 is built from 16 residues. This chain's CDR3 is CACTGTGVSSTDTQYF. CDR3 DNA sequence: TGTGCCTGCACCGGGACAGGGGTCTCTAGCACAGATACGCAGTATTTT. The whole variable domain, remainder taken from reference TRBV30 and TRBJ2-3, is SQTIHQWPATLVQPVGSPLSLECTVEGTSNPNLYWYRQAAGRGLQLLFYSVGIGQISSEVPQNLSASRPQDRQFILSSKKLLLSDSGFYLCACTGTGVSSTDTQYFGPGTRLTVL.

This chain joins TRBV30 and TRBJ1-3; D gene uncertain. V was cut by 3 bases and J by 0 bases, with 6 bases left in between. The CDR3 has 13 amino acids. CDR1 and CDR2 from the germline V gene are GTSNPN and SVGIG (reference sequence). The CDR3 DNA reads TGTGCCTGGAGGTACGCCTCTGGAAACACCATATATTTT. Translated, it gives CAWRYASGNTIYF.

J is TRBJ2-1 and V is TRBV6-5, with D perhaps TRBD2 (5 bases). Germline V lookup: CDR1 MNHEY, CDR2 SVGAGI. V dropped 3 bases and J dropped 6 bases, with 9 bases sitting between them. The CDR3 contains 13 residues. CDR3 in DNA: TGTGCCAGCAGTTATGAGGGCGTCAATGAGCAGTTCTTC. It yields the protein CASSYEGVNEQFF.

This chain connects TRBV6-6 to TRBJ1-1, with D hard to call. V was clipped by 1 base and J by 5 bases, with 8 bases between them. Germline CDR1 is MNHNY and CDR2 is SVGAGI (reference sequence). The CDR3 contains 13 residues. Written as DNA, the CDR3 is TGTGCCAGCAGTTACTTCGGAGGGACTGAAGCTTTCTTT. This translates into CASSYFGGTEAFF.

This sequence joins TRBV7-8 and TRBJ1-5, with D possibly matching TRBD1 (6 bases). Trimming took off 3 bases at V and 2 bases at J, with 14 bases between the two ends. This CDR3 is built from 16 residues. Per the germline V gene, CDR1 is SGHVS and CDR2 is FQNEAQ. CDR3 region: CASSLGGGAGNQPQHF. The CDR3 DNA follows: TGTGCCAGCAGCTTGGGTGGGGGCGCGGGCAATCAGCCCCAGCATTTT.

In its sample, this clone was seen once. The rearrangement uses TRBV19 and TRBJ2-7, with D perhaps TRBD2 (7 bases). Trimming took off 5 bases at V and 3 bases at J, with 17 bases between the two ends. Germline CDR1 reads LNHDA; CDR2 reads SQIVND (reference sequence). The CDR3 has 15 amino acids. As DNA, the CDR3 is TGTGCCAGTAGTCCGGGGGGCTCAGCCGTCTACGAGCAGTACTTC. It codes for CASSPGGSAVYEQYF.

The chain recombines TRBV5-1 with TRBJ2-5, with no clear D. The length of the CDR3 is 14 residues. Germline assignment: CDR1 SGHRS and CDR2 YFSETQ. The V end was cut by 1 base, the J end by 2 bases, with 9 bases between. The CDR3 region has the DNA TGCGCCAGCAGCTTGTGGTCTGATCAAGAGACCCAGTACTTC. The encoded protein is CASSLWSDQETQYF.

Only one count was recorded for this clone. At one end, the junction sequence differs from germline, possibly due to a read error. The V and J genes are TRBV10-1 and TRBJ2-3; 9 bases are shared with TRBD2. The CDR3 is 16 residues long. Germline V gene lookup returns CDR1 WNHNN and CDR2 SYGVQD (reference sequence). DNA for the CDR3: TGCCCCAGGCTGGGCGGGGGGGAATCTAGCACAGATACGCAGTATTTT. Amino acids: CPRLGGGESSTDTQYF.

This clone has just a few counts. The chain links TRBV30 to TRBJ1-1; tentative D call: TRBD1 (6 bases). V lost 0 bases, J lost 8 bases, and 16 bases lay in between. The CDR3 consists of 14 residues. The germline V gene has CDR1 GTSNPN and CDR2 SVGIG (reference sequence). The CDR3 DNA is TGTGCCTGGAGTGTGGGAACTCCGGGACAAGAAGCTTTCTTT. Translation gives CAWSVGTPGQEAFF. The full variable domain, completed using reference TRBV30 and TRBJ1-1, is SQTIHQWPATLVQPVGSPLSLECTVEGTSNPNLYWYRQAAGRGLQLLFYSVGIGQISSEVPQNLSASRPQDRQFILSSKKLLLSDSGFYLCAWSVGTPGQEAFFGQGTRLTVV.

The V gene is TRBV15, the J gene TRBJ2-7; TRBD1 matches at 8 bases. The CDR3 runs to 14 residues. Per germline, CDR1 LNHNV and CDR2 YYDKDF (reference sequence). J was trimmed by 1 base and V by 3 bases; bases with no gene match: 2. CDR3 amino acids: CATSSGQGSYEQYF. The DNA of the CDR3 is TGTGCCACCAGCAGTGGACAGGGATCCTACGAGCAGTACTTC.

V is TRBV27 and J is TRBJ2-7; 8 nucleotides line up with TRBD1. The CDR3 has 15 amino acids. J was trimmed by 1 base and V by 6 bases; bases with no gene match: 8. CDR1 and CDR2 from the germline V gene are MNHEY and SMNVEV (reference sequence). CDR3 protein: CASRRTGTGSYEQYF. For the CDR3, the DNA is TGTGCCAGCAGACGGACCGGGACAGGATCCTACGAGCAGTACTTC.

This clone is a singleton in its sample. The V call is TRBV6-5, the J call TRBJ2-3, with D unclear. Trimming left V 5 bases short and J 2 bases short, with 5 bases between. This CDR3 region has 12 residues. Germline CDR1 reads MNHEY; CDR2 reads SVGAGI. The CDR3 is CASSDLTDTQYF. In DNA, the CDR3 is TGTGCCAGCAGTGACCTCACAGATACGCAGTATTTT.

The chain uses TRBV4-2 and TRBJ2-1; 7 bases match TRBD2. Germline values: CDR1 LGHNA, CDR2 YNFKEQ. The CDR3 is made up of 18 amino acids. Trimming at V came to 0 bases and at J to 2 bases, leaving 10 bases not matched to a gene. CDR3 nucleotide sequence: TGTGCCAGCAGCCAAGATTGGCGCGGGGGTTACCCCTACAATGAGCAGTTCTTC. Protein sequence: CASSQDWRGGYPYNEQFF.